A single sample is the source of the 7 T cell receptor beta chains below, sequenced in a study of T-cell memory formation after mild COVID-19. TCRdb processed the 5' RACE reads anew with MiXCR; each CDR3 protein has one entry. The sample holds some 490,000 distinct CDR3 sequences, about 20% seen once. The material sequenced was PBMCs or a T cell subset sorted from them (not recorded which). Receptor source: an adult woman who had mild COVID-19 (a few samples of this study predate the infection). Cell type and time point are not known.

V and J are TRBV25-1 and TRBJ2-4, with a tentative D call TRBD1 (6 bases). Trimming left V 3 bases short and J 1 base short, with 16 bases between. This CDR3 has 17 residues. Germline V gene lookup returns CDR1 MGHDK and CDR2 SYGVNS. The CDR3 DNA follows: TGTGCCAGCAGTGAGGCCATCCCGGACAGCGCCAAAAACATTCAGTACTTC. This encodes CASSEAIPDSAKNIQYF.

The CDR3 loop reads CASSQVRGAGGELFF. The DNA of the CDR3 is TGTGCCAGCAGCCAAGTAAGGGGGGCCGGCGGGGAGCTGTTTTTT. V and J are TRBV14 and TRBJ2-2, with D perhaps given as TRBD1 or TRBD2 (6 bases each). Germline CDR1 is SGHDN and CDR2 is FVKESK. V was pared by 1 base and J by 7 bases, with 13 bases between. This CDR3 spans 15 amino acids.

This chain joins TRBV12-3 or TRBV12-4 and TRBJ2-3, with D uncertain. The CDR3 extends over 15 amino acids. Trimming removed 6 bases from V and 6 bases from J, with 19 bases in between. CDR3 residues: CASRLQIGNTDTQYF. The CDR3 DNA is TGTGCCAGCAGGCTACAAATTGGGAACACCGATACGCAGTATTTT.

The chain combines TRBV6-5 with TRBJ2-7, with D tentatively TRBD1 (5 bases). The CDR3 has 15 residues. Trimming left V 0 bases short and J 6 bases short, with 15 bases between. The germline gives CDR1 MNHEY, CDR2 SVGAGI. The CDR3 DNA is TGTGCCAGCAGTTACTCCGAGGCAGGGTTTTTCGAGCAGTACTTC. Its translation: CASSYSEAGFFEQYF.

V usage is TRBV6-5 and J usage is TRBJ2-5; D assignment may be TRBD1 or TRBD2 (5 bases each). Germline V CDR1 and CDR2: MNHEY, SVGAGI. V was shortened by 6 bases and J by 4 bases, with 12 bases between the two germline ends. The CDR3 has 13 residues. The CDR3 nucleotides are TGTGCCAGCAGGGGTACCGGGGCAGAGACCCAGTACTTC. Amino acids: CASRGTGAETQYF.

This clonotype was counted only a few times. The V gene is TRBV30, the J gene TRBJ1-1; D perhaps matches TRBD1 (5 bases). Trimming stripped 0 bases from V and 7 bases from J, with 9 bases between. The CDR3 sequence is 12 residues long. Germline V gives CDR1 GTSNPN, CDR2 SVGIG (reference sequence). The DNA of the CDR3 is TGTGCCTGGAGTGTAACGGGGGGTGAAGCTTTCTTT. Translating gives CAWSVTGGEAFF.

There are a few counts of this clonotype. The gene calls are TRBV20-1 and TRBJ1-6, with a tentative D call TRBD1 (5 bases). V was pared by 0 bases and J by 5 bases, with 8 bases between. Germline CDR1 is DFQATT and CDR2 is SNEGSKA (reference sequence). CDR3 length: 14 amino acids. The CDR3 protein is CSARDDSDNSPLHF. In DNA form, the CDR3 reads TGCAGTGCTAGAGATGACAGTGATAATTCACCCCTCCACTTT.